A selection of T cell receptor beta chains follows, all from one sample in a study of T cell responses to AZD1222 COVID-19 vaccine. Assay used: immunoSEQ multiplex PCR; TCRdb lists only in-frame clones, some missing. The table has approximately 74,000 clones, roughly 90% seen once; the top ten hold roughly 2.7%. Sample: peripheral blood, taken on day 0 of AZD1222 vaccination. The receptor set was obtained from an adult in good health. The CDR3 runs from the conserved cysteine through the conserved F or W. A D gene is named only where the DNA matches it firmly. Clone size, where shown, is once, few, many, or a class for clones that have expanded.

TRBV2	TRBJ2-5	.	.	CASSEARTATQETQYF	TGTGCCAGCAGTGAAGCAAGGACAGCTACCCAAGAGACCCAGTACTTC
TRBV6-2/TRBV6-3	TRBJ2-5	.	.	CASSSDGRTSEETQYF	TGTGCCAGCAGCTCCGACGGCAGGACCTCCGAAGAGACCCAGTACTTC
TRBV5-1	TRBJ2-3	TRBD1	.	CASSLRTGGSTDTQYF	TGCGCCAGCAGCCTACGGACAGGGGGTAGCACAGATACGCAGTATTTT
TRBV7-9	TRBJ1-4	.	.	CASSLSGSATNEKLFF	TGTGCCAGCAGCCTCTCCGGATCCGCAACTAATGAAAAACTGTTTTTT
TRBV18	TRBJ2-7	.	.	CASSHPGPAQSEQYF	TGTGCCAGCTCCCATCCGGGACCGGCTCAATCCGAGCAGTACTTC
TRBV14	TRBJ2-7	.	.	CASSRLGLDEQYF	TGTGCCAGCAGCCGTCTGGGCCTGGACGAGCAGTACTTC
TRBV7-9	TRBJ1-1	.	.	CASSQGNSEAFF	TGTGCCAGCAGCCAGGGTAATTCTGAAGCTTTCTTT
TRBV6-1	TRBJ2-3	TRBD2	.	CASSAMRGGRAGDTQYF	TGTGCCAGCAGTGCAATGCGCGGGGGGAGGGCCGGGGATACGCAGTATTTT
TRBV6-5	TRBJ2-7	.	once	CASSSTTEAYEQYF	TGTGCCAGCAGTTCGACGACAGAGGCCTACGAGCAGTACTTC
TRBV7-9	TRBJ2-7	.	.	CASSRGDRPYEQYF	TGTGCCAGCAGCCGGGGGGACAGACCCTACGAGCAGTACTTC
TRBV5-4	TRBJ2-2	.	.	CASSLETNTGELFF	TGTGCCAGCAGCTTAGAAACGAACACCGGGGAGCTGTTTTTT
TRBV5-6	TRBJ2-5	.	.	CASSLGQETQYF	TGTGCCAGCAGCCTTGGGCAAGAGACCCAGTACTTC
TRBV3-1/TRBV3-2	TRBJ2-2	.	.	CARSPRPGRTGELFF	TGTGCCCGCAGCCCCCGACCGGGGAGGACCGGGGAGCTGTTTTTT
TRBV12-3/TRBV12-4	TRBJ2-7	.	medium-sized	CASRVLRREQYF	TGTGCCAGCAGAGTTCTTCGGCGCGAGCAGTACTTC
TRBV7-2	TRBJ2-3	.	.	CASSPDRLSTDTQYF	TGTGCCAGCAGCCCCGACAGGCTGTCCACAGATACGCAGTATTTT
TRBV13	TRBJ1-6	TRBD1	.	CASSMTGGNSPLHF	TGTGCCAGCAGCATGACAGGGGGTAATTCACCCCTCCACTTT
TRBV18	TRBJ1-6	TRBD1	.	CASSRDRFNSPLHF	TGTGCCAGCTCACGGGACAGGTTTAATTCACCCCTCCACTTT
TRBV5-4	TRBJ1-4	.	.	CAYKRGSTNEKLFF	TGTGCCTACAAAAGGGGGTCAACTAATGAAAAACTGTTTTTT
TRBV7-2	TRBJ2-1	.	.	CASSLALRVEQFF	TGTGCCAGCAGCTTAGCGCTCAGGGTTGAGCAGTTCTTC
TRBV28	TRBJ1-3	.	.	CASSRPRSRGNTIYF	TGTGCCAGCAGCCGCCCGCGGTCTCGCGGAAACACCATATATTTT
TRBV28	TRBJ2-2	TRBD2	.	CASSLAVAGARGGGELFF	TGTGCCAGCAGTTTGGCGGTAGCGGGAGCCCGGGGGGGCGGGGAGCTGTTTTTT
TRBV28	TRBJ2-5	.	.	CASSFINGQETQYF	TGTGCCAGCAGTTTTATCAACGGCCAAGAGACCCAGTACTTC
TRBV10-3	TRBJ2-3	.	few	CAISGLAGTDTQYF	TGTGCCATCAGTGGGCTAGCCGGCACAGATACGCAGTATTTT
TRBV7-9	TRBJ2-1	TRBD2	.	CASSLVAGIAYNEQFF	TGTGCCAGCAGCTTAGTAGCGGGAATAGCCTACAATGAGCAGTTCTTC
TRBV7-3	TRBJ2-7	.	.	CASSFQPSSYEQYF	TGTGCCAGCAGCTTCCAGCCCAGCTCCTACGAGCAGTACTTC
TRBV30	TRBJ1-5	TRBD1	.	CAWSPGQGNQPQHF	TGTGCCTGGAGTCCCGGACAGGGCAATCAGCCCCAGCATTTT